This T cell receptor beta chain was recovered during a study of human CD4 T cells and Enterobacteriaceae (dated by TCRdb to 2018 to 2021). Memory CD4+ T cells, defined as all CD4+ cells except CD45RA+CCR7+CD95- naive cells, were FACS-sorted on a FACSAria III to over 98% purity. Blood from healthy donors was obtained from blood donation centers in Switzerland. Total CD4+ T cells and monocytes were enriched by positive selection with CD4 and CD14 magnetic microbeads. CD8+, CD14+, CD16+, CD56+, CD19+ and CD25-bright cells were excluded before sorting. In two blood donors, total memory CD4+ T cells were sequenced directly ex vivo to assess in vivo expansion of bacteria-reactive clonotypes. Ficoll-Paque Plus was used to isolate peripheral blood mononuclear cells from donor blood. Deep-level sequencing, with a detection sensitivity of one cell in 200,000, was applied to the ex vivo total memory CD4+ samples. Genomic DNA was extracted from cell pellets with the QIAamp DNA Micro Kit, and its quantity and purity were checked by spectrophotometry. TCR Vbeta CDR3 regions were amplified with the immunoSEQ multiplex PCR assay. The amplicons were sequenced on the Illumina HiSeq platform. Each retrieved sequence was 87 nucleotides long and included the CDR3 region. In the paper's pipeline: A clonotype was defined as a unique productive TCR Vbeta nucleotide sequence, quantified by productive template frequency from ImmunoSEQ Analyzer V3.0. Expanded clonotypes were defined by a threshold at the top 5th percentile of each frequency-ranked repertoire. Repertoire overlap was calculated as Chao-Jaccard with the R package fossil and was visualized by nonmetric multidimensional scaling with the R package MASS. The immuneACCESS repertoire file appears here via TCRdb, limited to in-frame rearrangements. These files lack a portion of the clones; in checked studies, under half of the deficit traces to unresolved V genes, and the cause of the others is not known. For V, J and clone size, that table is used; D and trimming come from the DNA. This sample is represented by tens of thousands of clones; roughly 80% of them were singletons. The biggest ten clones account for around 0.88% of the sample.

Overall results and qualifications from the work: In ex vivo samples, clonotypes with broad cross-reactivity seemed more expanded than specific clonotypes, as 11 of 19 and about 60% of the roughly 35 fell within the top 5%. Reactivity of ex vivo clonotypes was inferred only by matching nucleotide sequences to CFSE-low cultures from the same donors.

The CDR3 holds 16 amino acids from the cysteine to the phenylalanine. Only the CDR3 region is kept as DNA, spanning 48 bases read in frame from base 1. The germline V gene encodes CDR1 SGHRS and CDR2 YFSETQ. Here V drops 0 bases and J drops 7 bases, and the junction holds 3 bases not matched to any gene. A word on this clone: Which antigen it targets is not known. It has no much larger one-base neighbor in the sample; base qualities were not kept.

The source is a human donor in good health. The specimen sequenced was memory CD4+ T cells from blood. This specimen's cell subset or site label, interpreted: total memory CD4 T cells sorted directly ex vivo, unstimulated. The rearranged chain carries TRBV5-1 and TRBJ1-6; TRBD1 matches 11 bases in the middle. The CDR3 sequence is CASSLGGTGGNSPLHF. The nucleotide sequence reads as follows: TGCGCCAGCAGCTTGGGAGGGACAGGGGGAAATTCACCCCTCCACTTT.